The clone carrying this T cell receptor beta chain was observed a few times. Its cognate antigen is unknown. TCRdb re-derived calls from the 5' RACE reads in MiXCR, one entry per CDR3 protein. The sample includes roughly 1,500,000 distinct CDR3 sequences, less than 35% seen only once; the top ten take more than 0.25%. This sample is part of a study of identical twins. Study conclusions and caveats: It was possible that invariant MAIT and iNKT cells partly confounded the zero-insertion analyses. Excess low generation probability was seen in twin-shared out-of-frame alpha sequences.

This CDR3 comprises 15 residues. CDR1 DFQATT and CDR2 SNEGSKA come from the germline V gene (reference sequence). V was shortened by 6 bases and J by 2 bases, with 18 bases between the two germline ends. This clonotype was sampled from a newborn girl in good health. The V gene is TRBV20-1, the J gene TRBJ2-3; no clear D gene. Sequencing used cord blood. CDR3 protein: CSAPRVNSLTDTQYF. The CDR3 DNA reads TGCAGTGCCCCTCGGGTGAACTCCCTCACAGATACGCAGTATTTT.